This T cell receptor (beta chain) originates from a study of cytomegalovirus exposure and HLA in healthy donors. General study points: Later on, an analysis found that several of the most significant clusters appeared to be linked to common viral pathogens, which included parvovirus B19.

PCR involved 60 Vbeta and 13 Jbeta primers. The data were produced by immunoSEQ multiplex PCR, yet TCRdb's version contains in-frame clones alone and is incomplete. The table lists about 140,000 clones, around 81% of them singletons. Trimming took 1 base from V and 4 from J, leaving 7 bases between them. The CDR3 sequence is 13 residues long. In germline, CDR1 is LNHDA, CDR2 SQIVND (reference sequence). This clone was seen a few times. Its antigen is not known. Sequencing was performed on PBMCs. J is TRBJ2-5 and V is TRBV19; weak D call: TRBD1 (6 bases). This TCR derives from a male donor in good health and CMV-seronegative. The CDR3: CASSIAGAETQYF. In DNA form, the CDR3 reads TGTGCCAGTAGTATAGCAGGGGCAGAGACCCAGTACTTC. Full variable domain (outside the CDR3, taken from reference TRBV19 and TRBJ2-5): DGGITQSPKYLFRKEGQNVTLSCEQNLNHDAMYWYRQDPGQGLRLIYYSQIVNDFQKGDIAEGYSVSREKKESFPLTVTSAQKNPTAFYLCASSIAGAETQYFGPGTRLLVL.